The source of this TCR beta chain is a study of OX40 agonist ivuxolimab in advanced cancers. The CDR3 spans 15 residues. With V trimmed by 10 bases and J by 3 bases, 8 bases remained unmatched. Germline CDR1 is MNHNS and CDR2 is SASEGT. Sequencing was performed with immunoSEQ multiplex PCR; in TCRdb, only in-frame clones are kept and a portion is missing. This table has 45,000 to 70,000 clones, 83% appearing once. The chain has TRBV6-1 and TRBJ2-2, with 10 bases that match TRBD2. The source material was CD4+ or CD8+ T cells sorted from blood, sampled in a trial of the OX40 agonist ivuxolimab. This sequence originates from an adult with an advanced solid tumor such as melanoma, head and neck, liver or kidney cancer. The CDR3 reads CATQPGLAYTGELFF. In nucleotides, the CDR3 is TGTGCCACACAACCGGGACTAGCGTACACCGGGGAGCTGTTTTTT.